Sequencing of this TCR beta chain was carried out in a study of T cells in Graves' hyperthyroidism and ophthalmopathy. Diagnostic assessment was based on clinical symptoms, serum thyroxine and TRAb, thyroid ultrasound and orbital computed tomography. This CDR3 region has 15 residues. V lost 0 bases, J lost 2 bases, and 7 bases lay in between. Germline-derived CDR1 and CDR2 are KGHSH and LQKENI. Researchers took RNA transcripts and amplified the TCR beta CDR3 regions from them. The HTBI primer set was used in a first-round RT-PCR of the TCR CDR3. TCRdb re-called the multiplex PCR reads with MiXCR, one entry per CDR3 protein. The top ten clones hold 4.3% of a sample with more than 500,000 distinct CDR3 sequences, roughly 14% of them seen once.

The source material was blood. The TCR sequence derives from a middle-aged woman with Graves' ophthalmopathy. The chain couples TRBV18 to TRBJ2-2; no definite D call. CDR3 coding DNA: TGTGCCAGCTCACCACCCCCTCCTAACACCGGGGAGCTGTTTTTT. Its translation is CASSPPPPNTGELFF.